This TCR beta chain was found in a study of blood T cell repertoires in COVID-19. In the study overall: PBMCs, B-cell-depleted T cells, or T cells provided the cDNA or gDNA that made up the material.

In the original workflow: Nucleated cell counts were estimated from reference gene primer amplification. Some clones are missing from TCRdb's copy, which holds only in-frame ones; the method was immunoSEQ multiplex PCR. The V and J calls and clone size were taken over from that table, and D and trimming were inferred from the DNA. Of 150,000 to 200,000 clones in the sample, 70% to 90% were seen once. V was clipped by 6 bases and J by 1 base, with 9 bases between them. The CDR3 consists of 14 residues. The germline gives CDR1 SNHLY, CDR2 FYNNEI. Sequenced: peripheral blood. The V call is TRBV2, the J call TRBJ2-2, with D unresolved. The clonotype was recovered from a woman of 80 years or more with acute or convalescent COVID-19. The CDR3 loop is CASRWAQNTGELFF. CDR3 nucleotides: TGTGCCAGCAGGTGGGCCCAGAACACCGGGGAGCTGTTTTTT.